This TCR beta chain comes out of a study of siplizumab effects on memory and regulatory T cells. About 100,000 TCR templates underwent assay in each sample. Method: immunoSEQ multiplex PCR; TCRdb's copy keeps in-frame clones and lacks some. Among around 120,000 clones, around 94% were seen once, and the ten largest hold under 2%. Only a few counts were recorded for this clone. Its antigen is still unknown. Regarding the study as a whole: No more than a minor fraction of alloreactive clones could be traced back to unstimulated subsets. The average Treg-derived proportion among mappable alloreactive CD4+ clones was less than 80% with siplizumab versus 25% to 30% in controls.

The CDR3 has 13 residues. Germline CDR1 is MNHNY and CDR2 is SVGAGI (reference sequence). With 2 bases removed from V and 2 bases from J, the gap between germline ends came to 6 bases. Specimen: non-Treg CD4+ T cells sorted from blood. The sequence came from a human donor in good health. The chain carries TRBV6-6 and TRBJ1-2, with D unresolved. CDR3 loop: CASSYAQNYGYTF. The CDR3, as DNA: TGTGCCAGCAGTTACGCACAGAACTATGGCTACACCTTC.